This T cell receptor (beta chain) came from a study of cytomegalovirus exposure and HLA in healthy donors (dated by TCRdb to 2016 to 2017). A note on the overall study: In an earlier analysis of some 610 of the donors, less than 350 Gb of sequence data and 120 million or so unique TCR beta sequences from 180 million or so T cells were reported. Using immunosequencing, the study profiled T cell repertoires from 550 to 750 subjects and related those repertoires to cytomegalovirus serostatus. The later analysis used no new phenotypic data to find candidate immune exposures, relying instead on TCR beta sequences and their occurrence across donors. The aim of the study was to test whether cataloging public T cell receptors could identify signatures of past pathogen exposure. An earlier analysis of approximately 580 of the donors used high-throughput TCR beta sequencing to judge whether each TCR beta V gene segment behaved as functional or pseudogenic. In a later analysis, previously published TCR beta repertoires from about 670 donors were re-analyzed and high-resolution HLA genotyping was added so that TCR occurrence patterns could be studied. HLA typing included class I and class II loci at four-digit resolution. About 300 gigabases of sequencing data and approximately 93 million unique TCR sequences were included in an early release covering about 600 HLA-typed donors. Four to six DR-DQ haplotypes were handled as single units for association and clustering, since linkage in the cohort was strong. The genetic ancestry cluster associated with self-reported Caucasian donors included 80% to 90% of the approximately 430 genotyped donors. Among under 450 genotyped donors of the cohort, an average of approximately 240,000 unique TCR beta nucleotide sequences were sequenced per donor, 15% to 20% of them non-productive. Along with the approximately 600-subject first cohort, a separate validation cohort of over a hundred different subjects was used. Typing coverage varied by locus: roughly 620-640 donors for A, B, C, DRB1 and DQB1; about 520 for DQA1; about 570 for DPA1; approximately 450 for DPB1. A later genetic analysis took genome-wide SNP genotypes for 398 of the 666 donors and used that subset as a discovery cohort. The study combined high-throughput TCR immunosequencing, statistical association of individual TCRs with disease status, and machine learning to predict cytomegalovirus infection status. All discovery cohort repertoires had been generated using a single sequencing platform. Donor age, sex, ethnicity and CMV serostatus were compiled together with the repertoire data.

What the work shows at the level of the full study, not this receptor alone: The earlier analysis of around 600 of the donors excluded around 17 rarely observed V segments, including chromosome 9 orphons, because counts were too low. In a later analysis, the rate of TCR association differed among HLA loci, with DRB1 alleles having the most associated TCRs and HLA-C alleles having the fewest. Broadly in line with IMGT annotations, most TCR beta V segments showed up in productive rearrangements about 87% or about 30% of the time in an earlier analysis of some 590 of the donors. In this cohort, only TCR beta chains were sequenced, and detectable features were limited by the absence of alpha or paired-chain data. Sequencing depth was assumed to be roughly uniform across donors in the presence/absence analyses, though that assumption may not hold. HLA typing was unavailable for some donors at each locus, so association tests used only the typed subset. Because the 87-base-pair reads could not distinguish some IMGT-functional V segments, including TRBV6-2 and TRBV6-3, those segments were excluded. The authors suggested that the approach could potentially be generalized to other disease states and immunological phenotypes. In a later analysis, 15,000 to 20,000 TCR beta sequences were associated with specific HLA alleles at a false discovery rate of 0.05. Most CMV-associated TCR beta chains appeared to be HLA-restricted in a later analysis, and the HLA associations seemed to be driven largely by CMV exposure. Several of the top co-occurrence clusters appeared to be linked to parvovirus B19, influenza, CMV and Epstein-Barr virus, according to a later analysis. Correlated functional status among segregating V segments might be attributable to linkage disequilibrium, but an unknown experimental factor could not be ruled out. When HLA alleles, especially DR and DQ, strongly co-occurred, TCR associations were difficult to assign to individual alleles. A further reported finding was that TCR beta sequences accurately predicted the HLA-A and HLA-B alleles for most subjects in the first cohort. CMV serostatus was the only immune exposure information available for the cohort. While some public TCRs were present in many individuals, most TCR sequences turned up only very rarely across donors. In a later genetic analysis, a missense DCLRE1C variant was associated with V-gene and J-gene trimming of TCR beta chains, and the association was replicated in an independent cohort. The classifier was reported to diagnose cytomegalovirus status with high specificity and sensitivity in both the original cohort and the validation cohort. A cluster of highly shared sequence variants was judged likely to be a technical artifact of the sequencing pipeline. In vitro tests confirmed that a few of the cytomegalovirus-associated TCR beta chains recognize cytomegalovirus antigens. Compared with equally common non-associated chains, HLA-associated TCR beta chains in a later analysis were more clonally expanded and had lower generation probabilities. Compared with the roughly 600-donor mean, donors in an Asian-associated ancestry cluster had fewer N-insertions in productive TCRs, according to a later genetic analysis. The study gave a list of about 170 TCR beta chains associated with cytomegalovirus.

The method behind the library was the immunoSEQ multiplex PCR assay. For the multiplex PCR, a mixture combining 60 forward primers for TCR Vbeta segments and 13 reverse primers for TCR Jbeta segments was used. Amplification of the CDR3 region of rearranged TCR beta genes was performed with a multiplex PCR assay on genomic DNA. Amplified TCR beta libraries were sequenced as 87-base-pair reads on the Illumina HiSeq System. Regarding the original processing steps: A later analysis counted about 82 million unique TCR beta chains across the 670 or so repertoires, and around 9.9 million of these chains were shared by at least two donors. Raw reads were error-corrected and collapsed into unique sequences by a nearest-neighbor algorithm in which closely related sequences were merged to remove PCR and sequencing errors. Alignment of CDR3 sequences to IMGT reference sequences was used to assign V, D and J gene segments. For a sequence to be retained, a match of at least six nucleotides to both a V gene segment and a J gene segment was required. Rearrangements were classified as productive when the CDR3 lacked stop codons and remained in frame with V and J, and all other rearrangements were classified as non-productive. CDR3 was defined according to IMGT convention as the region running from the second conserved V-encoded cysteine to the conserved J-encoded phenylalanine. Sequences without an unambiguous match to a single V gene segment were excluded from the earlier analysis of about 600 of the donors. In an earlier analysis of several hundred of the donors, a V segment was called functional when productive rearrangements were above 56.7%, and segregating when the standard deviation between donors exceeded 5%. A statistical classification framework was built for diagnosing cytomegalovirus status from the catalog of TCR beta chain sequences. A later analysis assigned V and J genes by comparing TCR nucleotide sequences with IMGT/GENE-DB human TR gene sequences. A later analysis assigned CDR3 sequences and most-parsimonious VDJ recombination scenarios with the TCRdist pipeline. A later analysis defined each TCR beta chain by its CDR3 amino acid sequence plus V-gene family, and excluded reads lacking a unique V-gene family. To address suspected cross-contamination and a sequencing artifact, a later analysis removed over 500 highly shared, low-generation-probability nucleotide sequences. A later analysis calculated a clonal expansion index for each public chain from normalized within-repertoire ranks of inferred template counts. In a later analysis, generation probabilities were computed using a VDJ recombination model fitted to out-of-frame rearrangements, and the results were checked against IGoR. A later analysis scored TCR-TCR, TCR-HLA and TCR-CMV co-occurrence with hypergeometric tests, applying a repertoire-size bias correction to TCR pairs. To estimate false discovery rates, a later analysis permuted the HLA or CMV assignments 20 times. A later analysis grouped co-occurring TCRs with DBSCAN, adding TCRdist sequence similarity when clustering within HLA-allele-positive subsets. Repertoires with fewer than 30,000 or more than 120,000 public chains, plus five repertoires with anomalous nucleotide sharing, were excluded from co-occurrence clustering. TCRdb carries this immuneACCESS record with in-frame sequences only. Its versions omit some clonotypes, under half of them owing to an unresolved V gene in the studies checked, with the rest unexplained. That table is the source of V, J and clone size, and D and trimming were worked out from the DNA. For this sample the table gives roughly 100,000 clones, of which roughly 72% were detected only once. Roughly 5.4% of the sample lies in the top ten.

The germline V gene (reference sequence) supplies CDR1 MNHEY and CDR2 SMNVEV. From its cysteine to its phenylalanine, the CDR3 spans 13 amino acids. Just CDR3 DNA is preserved here, 39 bases in frame from base 1. V and J are truncated by 3 bases and 1 base respectively, leaving an intervening sequence of 6 bases. In total, about 650 healthy bone marrow donors made up the cohort. Cohort members were all nominally healthy when sampled, although unrecorded immune exposures were likely present. The donor tested CMV seropositive, placing the donor among the 289 seropositive members of the cohort. A peripheral blood sample was provided by each donor, and peripheral blood mononuclear cells were used for TCR beta sequencing. The Qiagen DNeasy Blood Extraction Kit was used to extract genomic DNA from the blood cell samples. This clone was seen once. Its antigen remains unidentified. Base-call qualities are not available, and no considerably larger clone is one nucleotide away.

The sequenced material came from PBMCs. Here the chain combines TRBV27 and TRBJ1-1, with the identity of the D gene unclear. The clonotype originates from a young man in good health and CMV-seropositive. The CDR3 is CASSLAGNTEAFF. The bases read TGTGCCAGCAGTTTGGCGGGGAACACTGAAGCTTTCTTT.